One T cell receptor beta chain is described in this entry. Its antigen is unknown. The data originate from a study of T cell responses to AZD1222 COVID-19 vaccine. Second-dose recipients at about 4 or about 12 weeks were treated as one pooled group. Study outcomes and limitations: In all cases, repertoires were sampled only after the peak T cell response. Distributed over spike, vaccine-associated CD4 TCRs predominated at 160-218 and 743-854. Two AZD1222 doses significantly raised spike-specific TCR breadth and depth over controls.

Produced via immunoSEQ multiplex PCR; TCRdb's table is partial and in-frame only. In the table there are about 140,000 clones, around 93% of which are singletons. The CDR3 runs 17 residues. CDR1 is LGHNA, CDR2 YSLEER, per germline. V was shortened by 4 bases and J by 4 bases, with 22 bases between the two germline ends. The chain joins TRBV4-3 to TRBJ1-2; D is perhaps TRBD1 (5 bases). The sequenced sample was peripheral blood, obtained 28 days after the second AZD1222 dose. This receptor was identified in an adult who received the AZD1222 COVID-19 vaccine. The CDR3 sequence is CASSPGAGRAVSYGYTF. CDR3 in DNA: TGCGCCAGCAGCCCCGGGGCAGGCAGGGCAGTTTCCTATGGCTACACCTTC.